The 12 T cell receptor beta chains below all came from one sample that was sequenced in a study of PD-1 blockade in mismatch repair-deficient tumors. Only in-frame clones appear in the TCRdb table, and some are missing; sequencing was by immunoSEQ multiplex PCR. In the table there are about 60,000 clones, approximately 88% of which are singletons. The sample was peripheral blood, taken 52 weeks after starting pembrolizumab. These receptors originate from an adult with mismatch repair-deficient cancer.

The chain recombines TRBV29-1 with TRBJ1-1; D unclear. CDR1 and CDR2 (germline): SQVTM, ANQGSEA. V shed 6 bases and J shed 6 bases, with 8 bases lying between them. The CDR3 has 10 amino acids. DNA for the CDR3: TGCAGCGTGACCGGCCCTGAAGCTTTCTTT. Translation: CSVTGPEAFF.

The chain recombines TRBV19 with TRBJ1-5; 7 bases align to TRBD1. CDR3 size: 15 residues. Trimming cost V 3 bases and J 3 bases; bases outside gene matches: 5. Germline V gene lookup returns CDR1 LNHDA and CDR2 SQIVND (reference sequence). CDR3 sequence: CASSIGRGVNQPQHF. DNA of the CDR3: TGTGCCAGTAGTATTGGCAGGGGGGTCAATCAGCCCCAGCATTTT.

The gene calls are TRBV11-2 and TRBJ2-4; D is unresolved. Germline V gene lookup returns CDR1 SGHAT and CDR2 FQNNGV. V shed 3 bases and J shed 6 bases, with 3 bases lying between them. The CDR3 runs to 11 residues. The CDR3 nucleotides are TGTGCCAGCAGCTTCGGAAACATTCAGTACTTC. Residues: CASSFGNIQYF.

The chain couples TRBV28 to TRBJ2-7; D is unresolved. The V gene lost 2 bases and the J gene lost 2 bases, with 19 bases spanning the gap. Germline V lookup: CDR1 MDHEN, CDR2 SYDVKM. The CDR3 extends over 17 amino acids. The CDR3 here is CASSLKPSLVRPYEQYF. The CDR3 DNA is TGTGCCAGCAGTTTAAAGCCCAGTCTAGTCAGACCCTACGAGCAGTACTTC.

This chain connects TRBV27 to TRBJ2-1; D is perhaps TRBD1 (5 bases). Germline V CDR1 and CDR2: MNHEY, SMNVEV (reference sequence). The germline V and J ends were trimmed by 5 bases and 5 bases, with 13 bases remaining between them. The CDR3 sequence is 14 residues long. The CDR3 protein is CASSVQLDNNEQFF. CDR3 bases: TGTGCCAGCAGTGTGCAGTTGGACAACAATGAGCAGTTCTTC.

V gene TRBV6-5 combines with J gene TRBJ2-1; 10 bases fit TRBD1. Trimming removed 1 base from V and 8 bases from J; junction bases left unmatched: 5. The CDR3 is made up of 15 amino acids. CDR1 and CDR2 from the germline V gene are MNHEY and SVGAGI. In nucleotides, the CDR3 is TGTGCCAGCAGTTACTTAGGACAGGGGGGAGATGAGCAGTTCTTC. The encoded protein is CASSYLGQGGDEQFF.

This chain links TRBV19 with TRBJ1-1; the D gene is possibly TRBD1 (6 bases). This CDR3 has 13 amino acids. With 3 bases removed from V and 3 bases from J, the gap between germline ends came to 8 bases. The germline V gene has CDR1 LNHDA and CDR2 SQIVND (reference sequence). CDR3 region: CASSIRGDTEAFF. CDR3 DNA: TGTGCCAGTAGTATCAGGGGAGACACTGAAGCTTTCTTT.

The rearrangement links TRBV15 to TRBJ2-1, with 14 nucleotides matching TRBD2. There are 19 residues in the CDR3. V shed 4 bases, J shed 4 bases, and the junction held 12 bases outside the gene matches. Germline CDR1 is LNHNV and CDR2 is YYDKDF (reference sequence). CDR3 loop: CATSTLGGLAGGLYNEQFF. The CDR3 nucleotides are TGTGCCACCAGCACATTGGGTGGACTAGCGGGAGGACTTTACAATGAGCAGTTCTTC.

The V and J genes are TRBV7-9 and TRBJ1-1; D unclear. V was clipped by 0 bases and J by 5 bases, with 4 bases between them. CDR1 SEHNR and CDR2 FQNEAQ come from the germline V gene (reference sequence). This CDR3 is built from 12 residues. The CDR3 nucleotides read TGTGCCAGCAGCTTAGCTGGAACTGAAGCTTTCTTT. Its protein product is CASSLAGTEAFF.

The chain uses TRBV7-6 and TRBJ2-1, with D tentatively TRBD2 (6 bases). The germline CDR1 and CDR2 sequences are SGHVS and FNYEAQ. The V end was cut by 4 bases, the J end by 6 bases, with 10 bases between. The CDR3 loop spans 13 amino acids. The CDR3, as DNA: TGTGCCAGCAGCTCACCGGGACTCAATGAGCAGTTCTTC. It specifies CASSSPGLNEQFF. The variable domain in full, with the rest retrieved from reference TRBV7-6 and TRBJ2-1, is GAGVSQSPRYKVTKRGQDVALRCDPISGHVSLYWYRQALGQGPEFLTYFNYEAQQDKSGLPNDRFSAERPEGSISTLTIQRTEQRDSAMYRCASSSPGLNEQFFGPGTRLTVL.

The chain carries TRBV11-2 and TRBJ2-7, with TRBD2 identical over 11 bases. The CDR3 covers 15 residues. Germline V gene data show CDR1 as SGHAT and CDR2 as FQNNGV. The J segment lost 6 bases and the V segment lost 0 bases, leaving 4 bases of the junction unmatched. CDR3 bases: TGTGCCAGCAGCTTAGATAGCGGGAGGGCCCGCGAGCAGTACTTC. This gives the protein CASSLDSGRAREQYF.

V is TRBV19 and J is TRBJ2-4; 7 nucleotides match TRBD1. The CDR3 length is 14 residues. The germline CDR1 and CDR2 sequences are LNHDA and SQIVND (reference sequence). V was clipped by 4 bases and J by 7 bases; unmatched bases: 7. This chain's CDR3 is CASSTDRVGNIQYF. The CDR3, as DNA: TGTGCCAGTAGTACAGACAGGGTCGGGAACATTCAGTACTTC.